This T cell receptor beta chain was found in a study of blood T cell repertoires in COVID-19. Study-level information: Samples representing acute and convalescent COVID-19 were sourced from the United States, Italy and Spain. PBMCs, B-cell-depleted T cells, or T cells were the source of the cDNA or gDNA that made up the material.

Germline V gene lookup returns CDR1 SGHDT and CDR2 YYEEEE. With 2 bases clipped from V and 4 bases from J, the junction kept 8 bases outside the gene matches. The CDR3 totals 15 residues. Profiling relied on immunoSEQ multiplex PCR, and the TCRdb table lists in-frame clones only, not all of them. Among 130,000 or so clones listed, roughly nine tenths were seen once. It was during active infection that Seattle patients were enrolled and then longitudinally followed. The chain recombines TRBV5-6 with TRBJ2-7, with 8 bases fitting TRBD1. This TCR was sampled from a human donor with COVID-19, enrolled during active disease. The donor label of this sample is uncertain. The source material was peripheral blood. The DNA for the CDR3 is TGTGCCAGCAGCTTTTATTTCAGGGGGCAATACGAGCAGTACTTC. Its protein product is CASSFYFRGQYEQYF.